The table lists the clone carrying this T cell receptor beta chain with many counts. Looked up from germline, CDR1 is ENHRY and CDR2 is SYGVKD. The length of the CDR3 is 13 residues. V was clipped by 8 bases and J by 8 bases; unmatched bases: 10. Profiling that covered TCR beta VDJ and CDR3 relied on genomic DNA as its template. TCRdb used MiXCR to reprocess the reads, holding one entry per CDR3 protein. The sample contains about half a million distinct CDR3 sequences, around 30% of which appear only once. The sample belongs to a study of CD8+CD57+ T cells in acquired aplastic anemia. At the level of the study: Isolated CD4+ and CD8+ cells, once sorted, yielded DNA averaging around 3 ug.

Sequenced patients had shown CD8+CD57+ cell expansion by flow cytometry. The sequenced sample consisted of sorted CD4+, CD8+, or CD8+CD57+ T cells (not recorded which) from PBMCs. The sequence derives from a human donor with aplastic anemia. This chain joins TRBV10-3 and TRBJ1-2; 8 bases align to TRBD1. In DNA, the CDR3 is TGTGCCATCCTAACCGGACAGGGCCAAGGCTACACCTTC. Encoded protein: CAILTGQGQGYTF.